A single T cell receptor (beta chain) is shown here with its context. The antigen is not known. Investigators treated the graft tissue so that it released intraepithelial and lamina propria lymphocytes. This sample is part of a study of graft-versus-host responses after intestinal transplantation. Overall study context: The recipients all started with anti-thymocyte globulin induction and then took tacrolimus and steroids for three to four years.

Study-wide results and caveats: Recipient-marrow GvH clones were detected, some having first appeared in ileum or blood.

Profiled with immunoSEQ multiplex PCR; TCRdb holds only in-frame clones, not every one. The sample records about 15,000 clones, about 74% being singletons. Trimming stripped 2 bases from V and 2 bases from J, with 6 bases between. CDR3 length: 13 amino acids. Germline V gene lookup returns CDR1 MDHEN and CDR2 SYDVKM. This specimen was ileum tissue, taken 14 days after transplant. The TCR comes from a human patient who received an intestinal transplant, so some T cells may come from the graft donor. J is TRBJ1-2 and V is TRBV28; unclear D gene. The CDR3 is CASSLGSNYGYTF. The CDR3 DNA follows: TGTGCCAGCAGTTTAGGATCAAACTATGGCTACACCTTC.